The T cell receptor beta chain described here comes from a study of cytomegalovirus exposure and HLA in healthy donors (dated by TCRdb to the late 2010s). About the investigation overall: According to an earlier analysis of several hundred of the donors, about 170 million T cells yielded roughly 110 million unique TCR beta sequences and 276 Gb of sequence data. About 300 gigabases of sequencing data and roughly 80 million unique TCR sequences made up an early release that covered several hundred HLA-typed donors. Of the 300 to 400 genotyped donors, 81% fell in the genetic ancestry cluster associated with self-reported Caucasian donors. The study was designed to test whether signatures of past pathogen exposure could be identified by cataloging public T cell receptors. The T cell repertoires of around 670 subjects were profiled by immunosequencing and related to cytomegalovirus serostatus. Besides the first cohort of roughly 660 subjects, a separate validation cohort made up of roughly 130 different subjects was used. To predict cytomegalovirus infection status, the study brought together high-throughput TCR immunosequencing, statistical association of individual TCRs with disease status, and machine learning. A later analysis re-examined previously published TCR beta repertoires from about 670 donors and added high-resolution HLA genotyping to investigate patterns of TCR occurrence. The later analysis used no new phenotypic data to find candidate immune exposures, relying instead on TCR beta sequences and their occurrence across donors. An earlier analysis of about 620 of the donors applied high-throughput TCR beta sequencing to assess whether each TCR beta V gene segment acted as functional or pseudogenic. Donor age, sex, ethnicity and CMV serostatus were compiled together with the repertoire data. Genome-wide SNP genotypes for about 55% of the roughly 670 donors were used in a later genetic analysis, which treated that subset as a discovery cohort. All discovery cohort repertoires had been generated using a single sequencing platform. HLA typing included class I and class II loci at four-digit resolution. Typing coverage differed by locus: A, B, C, DRB1 and DQB1 were typed in roughly 629-630 donors, DQA1 in approximately 520, DPA1 in roughly 590, and DPB1 in 450 to 480. About five DR-DQ haplotypes were treated as single units for association and clustering because of strong linkage in the cohort. Among about 410 genotyped donors of the cohort, an average of around 220,000 unique TCR beta nucleotide sequences was sequenced per donor, of which about 20% were non-productive.

Summary of the overall study and its limitations: The study listed 150 to 200 TCR beta chains as associated with cytomegalovirus. In a later analysis, more than 15,000 TCR beta sequences were associated with specific HLA alleles at a false discovery rate of 0.05. In an earlier analysis of roughly 560 of the donors, most TCR beta V segments were observed in productive rearrangements about 90% or about 30% of the time, broadly matching IMGT annotations. Roughly uniform sequencing depth across donors was assumed in presence/absence analyses, although this assumption may not hold. In a later analysis, HLA-associated TCR beta chains showed more clonal expansion and lower generation probabilities than non-associated chains that were equally common. Because some donors lacked HLA typing at each locus, the association tests relied only on the typed subset. The cohort was sequenced for TCR beta chains only, and without alpha or paired-chain data the features that could be detected were limited. According to a later analysis, parvovirus B19, influenza, CMV and Epstein-Barr virus appeared linked to several top co-occurrence clusters. Most TCR sequences were seen in very few donors, while some public TCRs were found in many individuals. A later genetic analysis reported fewer N-insertions in productive TCRs among donors in an Asian-associated ancestry cluster than the roughly 640-donor mean. The authors suggested that the approach could potentially be extended to other disease states and immunological phenotypes. In vitro tests confirmed that a few of the cytomegalovirus-associated TCR beta chains recognize cytomegalovirus antigens. A cluster of highly shared sequence variants was judged likely to represent a technical artifact of the sequencing pipeline. Because the 87-base-pair reads could not distinguish some IMGT-functional V segments, including TRBV6-2 and TRBV6-3, those segments were excluded. Most CMV-associated TCR beta chains appeared to be HLA-restricted in a later analysis, and the HLA associations seemed to be driven largely by CMV exposure. Because counts were too low, roughly 16 rarely observed V segments, including chromosome 9 orphons, were excluded from the earlier analysis of around 640 of the donors. In a later genetic analysis, a missense DCLRE1C variant was associated with V-gene and J-gene trimming of TCR beta chains, and the association was replicated in an independent cohort. The classifier was reported to diagnose cytomegalovirus status with high specificity and sensitivity in both the original and validation cohorts. In a later analysis, the rate of TCR association differed among HLA loci, with DRB1 alleles having the most associated TCRs and HLA-C alleles having the fewest. Correlated functional status among segregating V segments might be attributable to linkage disequilibrium, but an unknown experimental factor could not be ruled out. A further reported finding was that TCR beta sequences accurately predicted the HLA-A and HLA-B alleles for most subjects in the first cohort. The only immune exposure information available for the cohort was CMV serostatus. When HLA alleles, especially DR and DQ, strongly co-occurred, TCR associations were difficult to assign to individual alleles.

On this clone itself: Its specific antigen is unknown. It has no much larger one-base neighbor in the sample; base qualities were not kept.

The library was built by means of the immunoSEQ multiplex PCR assay. A mixture of 60 forward primers for TCR Vbeta segments and 13 reverse primers for TCR Jbeta segments was used in the multiplex PCR. The CDR3 region of rearranged TCR beta genes was amplified from genomic DNA by a multiplex PCR assay. Amplified TCR beta libraries were sequenced as 87-base-pair reads on the Illumina HiSeq System. In the paper's pipeline: A later analysis counted about 80 million unique TCR beta chains across the 670 or so repertoires, and around 9.9 million of these chains were shared by at least two donors. A nearest-neighbor algorithm error-corrected the raw reads and collapsed the reads into unique sequences, merging closely related sequences to remove PCR and sequencing errors. Alignment of CDR3 sequences to IMGT reference sequences was used to assign V, D and J gene segments. For a sequence to be retained, a match of at least six nucleotides was required to both a V gene segment and a J gene segment. Rearrangements were classified as productive when the CDR3 lacked stop codons and remained in frame with V and J, and all other rearrangements were classified as non-productive. Following IMGT convention, CDR3 was defined as the stretch from the second conserved V-encoded cysteine to the conserved J-encoded phenylalanine. Sequences without an unambiguous match to a single V gene segment were excluded from the earlier analysis of a few hundred of the donors. An earlier analysis of just under 600 of the donors called V segments functional above 56.7% productive rearrangements and segregating when the between-donor standard deviation exceeded 5%. A statistical classification framework was built to diagnose cytomegalovirus status from the catalog of TCR beta chain sequences. In a later analysis, V and J genes were assigned by comparing TCR nucleotide sequences against IMGT/GENE-DB human TR gene sequences. Using the TCRdist pipeline, a later analysis assigned CDR3 sequences along with most-parsimonious VDJ recombination scenarios. In a later analysis, each TCR beta chain was defined by its CDR3 amino acid sequence together with its V-gene family, and reads lacking a unique V-gene family were excluded. As a way to deal with suspected cross-contamination and a sequencing artifact, a later analysis dropped roughly 600 nucleotide sequences that were highly shared and had low generation probability. In a later analysis, a clonal expansion index was calculated for each public chain from normalized within-repertoire ranks of inferred template counts. A later analysis computed generation probabilities with a VDJ recombination model fitted to out-of-frame rearrangements, and checked the results against IGoR. Hypergeometric tests were used in a later analysis to score TCR-TCR, TCR-HLA and TCR-CMV co-occurrence, with a repertoire-size bias correction applied to the TCR pairs. A later analysis estimated false discovery rates by permuting HLA or CMV assignments 20 times. In a later analysis, co-occurring TCRs were grouped using DBSCAN, with TCRdist sequence similarity added in when clustering inside HLA-allele-positive subsets. Co-occurrence clustering excluded repertoires with fewer than 30,000 or more than 120,000 public chains, plus five with anomalous nucleotide sharing. Entries here come from immuneACCESS through TCRdb and include only in-frame sequences with V and J called. Some clones fail to appear in such tables; in the studies checked, an unresolved V gene covers under half of the shortfall, and the cause of the remainder is unknown. That table furnishes V, J and clone size, whereas the DNA furnished D and trimming. The sample records 150,000 to 200,000 clones, around 81% of which are singletons. The top ten clones comprise more than 1.5% of the sample.

In total, approximately 690 healthy bone marrow donors made up the cohort. All cohort members were sampled while nominally healthy, although unrecorded immune exposures were likely present. The donor tested CMV seronegative and was one of the 352 seronegative cohort members. Each donor provided a peripheral blood sample, and peripheral blood mononuclear cells were used for TCR beta sequencing. Genomic DNA was extracted from the blood cell samples with the Qiagen DNeasy Blood Extraction Kit. V is pared back by 0 bases and J by 4 bases, with 16 bases lying between the germline termini. CDR1 LNHDA and CDR2 SQIVND are derived from the germline V gene (reference sequence). The CDR3 contains 17 residues, cysteine and phenylalanine counted. Only CDR3 DNA remains: 51 bases, in frame from the first base.

The sequence derives from a young man in good health and CMV-seronegative. Sequencing input: PBMCs. This receptor chain uses TRBV19 and TRBJ1-5, and perhaps TRBD1 as D gene, on 6 matching bases. CDR3 sequence: CASSIDLWAGENQPQHF. The sequenced DNA is TGTGCCAGTAGTATAGATCTATGGGCAGGGGAGAATCAGCCCCAGCATTTT. With all but the CDR3 taken from the reference TRBV19 and TRBJ1-5 genes, the full variable domain is: DGGITQSPKYLFRKEGQNVTLSCEQNLNHDAMYWYRQDPGQGLRLIYYSQIVNDFQKGDIAEGYSVSREKKESFPLTVTSAQKNPTAFYLCASSIDLWAGENQPQHFGDGTRLSIL.